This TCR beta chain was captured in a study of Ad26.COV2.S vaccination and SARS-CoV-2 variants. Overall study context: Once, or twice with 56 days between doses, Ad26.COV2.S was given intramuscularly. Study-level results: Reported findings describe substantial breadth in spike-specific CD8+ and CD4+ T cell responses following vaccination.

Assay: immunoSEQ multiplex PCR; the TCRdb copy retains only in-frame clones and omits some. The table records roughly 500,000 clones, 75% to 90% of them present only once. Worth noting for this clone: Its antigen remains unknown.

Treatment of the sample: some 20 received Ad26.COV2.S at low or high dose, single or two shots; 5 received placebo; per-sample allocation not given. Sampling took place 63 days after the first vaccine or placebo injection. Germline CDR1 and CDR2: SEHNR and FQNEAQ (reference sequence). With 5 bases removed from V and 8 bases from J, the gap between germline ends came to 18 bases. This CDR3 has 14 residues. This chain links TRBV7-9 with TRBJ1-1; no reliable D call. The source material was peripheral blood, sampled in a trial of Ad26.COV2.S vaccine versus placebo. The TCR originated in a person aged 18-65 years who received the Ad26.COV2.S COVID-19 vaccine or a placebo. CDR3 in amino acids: CASSLLPPDEEAFF. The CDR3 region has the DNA TGTGCCAGCAGCCTCCTCCCTCCGGACGAGGAAGCTTTCTTT. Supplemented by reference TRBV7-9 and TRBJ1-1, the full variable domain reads DTGVSQNPRHKITKRGQNVTFRCDPISEHNRLYWYRQTLGQGPEFLTYFQNEAQLEKSRLLSDRFSAERPKGSFSTLEIQRTEQGDSAMYLCASSLLPPDEEAFFGQGTRLTVV.